These 18 T cell receptor beta chains were sequenced from one sample in a study of identical twins. Each CDR3 protein gets one entry after TCRdb re-called the 5' RACE reads with MiXCR. Of a few hundred thousand distinct CDR3 sequences listed, approximately 24% were seen once; the top ten hold over 2.5%. These data were also reused for a study on T cells expressing NK-cell markers.

The sequencing input was CD4+ T cells sorted from blood. Receptors originate from a woman aged 18-29 years in good health.

This clonotype was seen a few times. CDR3 residues: CASSVAGQTEKLFF. The CDR3 nucleotides read TGCGCCAGCAGCGTAGCCGGACAAACAGAAAAACTGTTTTTT. This chain connects TRBV5-1 to TRBJ1-4; tentatively, D is TRBD1 (5 bases). The CDR3 loop spans 14 amino acids. Per the germline V gene, CDR1 is SGHRS and CDR2 is YFSETQ. V lost 4 bases, J lost 8 bases, and 15 bases lay in between.

The genes are TRBV6-5 and TRBJ2-2; TRBD1 matches at 7 bases. V shed 5 bases and J 6 bases; nucleotides not matched to a gene: 6. This CDR3 has 14 amino acids. Germline V CDR1 and CDR2: MNHEY, SVGAGI. The CDR3 coding sequence is TGTGCCAGCAGTCACAGGGGCGGGCCCGGGGAGCTGTTTTTT. Translation: CASSHRGGPGELFF.

V gene TRBV7-9 combines with J gene TRBJ2-3; D is uncertain. CDR1 SEHNR and CDR2 FQNEAQ come from the germline V gene (reference sequence). This CDR3 is built from 15 residues. V lost 0 bases and J lost 2, with 9 bases in between. The CDR3: CASSLASGYTDTQYF. The CDR3 bases are TGTGCCAGCAGCTTAGCTTCGGGCTACACAGATACGCAGTATTTT.

This chain connects TRBV12-3 or TRBV12-4 to TRBJ1-1; D is unclear. Trimming pared 1 base from V and 3 bases from J, leaving 6 bases between. The CDR3 sequence is 13 residues long. Written as DNA, the CDR3 is TGTGCCAGCAGTTTAGGGCAGTACACTGAAGCTTTCTTT. It is translated as CASSLGQYTEAFF.

The genes are TRBV20-1 and TRBJ2-1; 9 nucleotides match TRBD2. From germline, CDR1 is DFQATT and CDR2 SNEGSKA (reference sequence). The V and J ends lost 3 bases and 4 bases, in that order; junction bases with no gene match: 7. The CDR3 runs to 15 residues. In nucleotides, the CDR3 is TGCAGTGCTAGGGTAGCGGGAGCTGGGTACAATGAGCAGTTCTTC. Its translation is CSARVAGAGYNEQFF.

J is TRBJ1-1 and V is TRBV7-3, with D possibly TRBD1 on 5 matching bases. This CDR3 contains 13 residues. Germline V gene sequence: CDR1 SGHTA, CDR2 FQGTGA. Deletions cut 8 bases from V and 1 base from J, with 11 bases between. CDR3 region: CASGHPGNTEAFF. The CDR3, as DNA: TGTGCCAGCGGACATCCAGGGAACACTGAAGCTTTCTTT. The variable domain in full, completed from reference TRBV7-3 and TRBJ1-1, reads GAGVSQTPSNKVTEKGKYVELRCDPISGHTALYWYRQSLGQGPEFLIYFQGTGAADDSGLPNDRFFAVRPEGSVSTLKIQRTERGDSAVYLCASGHPGNTEAFFGQGTRLTVV.

In the case of this clonotype: The CDR3 carries no conserved terminal phenylalanine or tryptophan, so it likely arises from a read error. The gene calls are TRBV20-1 and TRBJ1-5; 7 nucleotides line up with TRBD1. V trimming: 7 bases; J trimming: 0 bases; junction bases outside the gene matches: 6. Germline V lookup: CDR1 DFQATT, CDR2 SNEGSKA (reference sequence). The CDR3 consists of 14 residues. DNA of the CDR3: TGCAGTGTTCCGGGGACAGATAGCAATCAGCCCCAGCATTTA. Its translation is CSVPGTDSNQPQHL.

J is TRBJ2-7 and V is TRBV4-3, with 7 bases that match TRBD1. Germline CDR1 reads LGHNA; CDR2 reads YSLEER. After removal of 3 bases from V and 2 bases from J, the junction contained 7 bases not matched to a gene. The CDR3 spans 15 residues. CDR3 DNA: TGCGCCAGCAGCCACAGACAGGGTGGGACCTACGAGCAGTACTTC. The encoded protein is CASSHRQGGTYEQYF.

This clonotype has more than one count but fewer than ten. The rearrangement uses TRBV2 and TRBJ1-1; D is undetermined. The CDR3 extends over 14 amino acids. Trimming cost V 3 bases and J 3 bases, with 11 bases left between them. Germline CDR1 and CDR2: SNHLY and FYNNEI. The CDR3 is CASSETTGYTEAFF. As DNA, the CDR3 is TGTGCCAGCAGTGAGACGACTGGATACACTGAAGCTTTCTTT.

This clonotype has more than one count but fewer than ten. In nucleotides, the CDR3 is TGCGCCAGCAGCTTGTCTCTGAACTATGGCTACACCTTC. The encoded protein is CASSLSLNYGYTF. V is TRBV5-1 and J is TRBJ1-2; D unclear. Germline CDR1 is SGHRS and CDR2 is YFSETQ. V shed 1 base and J shed 2 bases, with 6 bases lying between them. The CDR3 covers 13 residues.

This clonotype was counted a few times. The J gene is TRBJ1-1, the V gene TRBV12-5; 7 bases are a match to TRBD1. Unmatched junction bases numbered 8, after V lost 6 bases and J lost 4 bases. Germline V gives CDR1 LGHNT, CDR2 FRNRAP. The CDR3 spans 14 residues. Here the CDR3 DNA reads TGTGCTAGTGGCTTAGGGGGCAGGGGCACTGAAGCTTTCTTT. This translates into CASGLGGRGTEAFF.

The chain carries TRBV7-9 and TRBJ2-2; TRBD2 matches 7 bases. The CDR3 has 15 amino acids. Germline trimming cut 5 bases from V and 4 bases from J; bases unmatched to any gene: 7. Per germline, CDR1 SEHNR and CDR2 FQNEAQ (reference sequence). This CDR3 reads CASSPGTILTGELFF. The CDR3 nucleotides read TGTGCCAGCAGCCCCGGGACTATCCTCACCGGGGAGCTGTTTTTT. Using reference TRBV7-9 and TRBJ2-2 for the parts outside the CDR3, the full variable domain is DTGVSQNPRHKITKRGQNVTFRCDPISEHNRLYWYRQTLGQGPEFLTYFQNEAQLEKSRLLSDRFSAERPKGSFSTLEIQRTEQGDSAMYLCASSPGTILTGELFFGEGSRLTVL.

The V call is TRBV30, the J call TRBJ1-2; D is undetermined. Trimming took 3 bases from V and 5 from J, leaving 13 bases between them. The length of the CDR3 is 13 residues. The germline gives CDR1 GTSNPN, CDR2 SVGIG (reference sequence). The CDR3 region is CAWRNSSVYGYTF. The CDR3 DNA reads as TGTGCCTGGAGGAATAGCAGTGTATATGGCTACACCTTC.

The chain couples TRBV6-6 to TRBJ2-1, with TRBD1 as a possible D gene (6 bases). V dropped 8 bases and J dropped 1 base, with 9 bases sitting between them. This CDR3 has 13 amino acids. Germline V lookup: CDR1 MNHNY, CDR2 SVGAGI (reference sequence). Written as DNA, the CDR3 is TGTGCCAGCCGGGACATTTCCTACAATGAGCAGTTCTTC. Protein product: CASRDISYNEQFF.

This chain connects TRBV20-1 to TRBJ2-3, with 7 bases that match TRBD2. V dropped 3 bases and J dropped 5; count of bases not matched to a gene: 14. Germline V CDR1 and CDR2: DFQATT, SNEGSKA (reference sequence). The CDR3 totals 16 residues. The CDR3 is CSASAPRAGDEDTQYF. The CDR3 DNA reads TGCAGTGCTAGTGCCCCTCGGGCGGGAGACGAAGATACGCAGTATTTT.

This chain joins TRBV7-9 and TRBJ2-3; D gene ambiguous. CDR3 length: 14 amino acids. Germline V gene data show CDR1 as SEHNR and CDR2 as FQNEAQ (reference sequence). Trimming removed 5 bases from V and 3 bases from J, with 12 bases in between. Here the CDR3 reads CASSPMGRTDTQYF. DNA of the CDR3: TGTGCCAGCAGCCCCATGGGTAGGACAGATACGCAGTATTTT.

This clonotype has more than one count but fewer than ten. V usage is TRBV20-1 and J usage is TRBJ2-5, with D hard to call. The CDR3 runs to 11 residues. Germline V gene lookup returns CDR1 DFQATT and CDR2 SNEGSKA (reference sequence). V lost 6 bases, J lost 5 bases, and 10 bases lay in between. The CDR3 is CSATRKETQYF. The CDR3 DNA follows: TGCAGTGCAACCCGGAAGGAGACCCAGTACTTC.

This clonotype was detected a few times. This chain links TRBV10-3 with TRBJ2-2, with D maybe TRBD2 (7 bases). CDR1 and CDR2 (germline): ENHRY, SYGVKD. The CDR3 extends over 17 amino acids. The V gene lost 4 bases and the J gene lost 2 bases, with 17 bases spanning the gap. This CDR3 is CAISAGGLARNTGELFF. In DNA form, the CDR3 reads TGTGCCATCAGTGCCGGGGGGCTAGCGAGAAACACCGGGGAGCTGTTTTTT.